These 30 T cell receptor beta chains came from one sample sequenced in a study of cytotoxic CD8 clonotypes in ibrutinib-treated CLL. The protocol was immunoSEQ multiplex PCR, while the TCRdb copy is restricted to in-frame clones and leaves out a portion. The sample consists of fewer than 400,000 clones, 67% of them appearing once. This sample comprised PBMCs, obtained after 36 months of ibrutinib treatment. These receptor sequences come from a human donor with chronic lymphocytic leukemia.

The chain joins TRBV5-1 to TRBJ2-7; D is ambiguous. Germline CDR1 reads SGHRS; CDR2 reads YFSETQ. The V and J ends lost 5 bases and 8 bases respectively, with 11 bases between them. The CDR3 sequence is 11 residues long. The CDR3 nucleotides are TGCGCCAGCAGTTCGTCCCCCCAGCAGTACTTC. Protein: CASSSSPQQYF.

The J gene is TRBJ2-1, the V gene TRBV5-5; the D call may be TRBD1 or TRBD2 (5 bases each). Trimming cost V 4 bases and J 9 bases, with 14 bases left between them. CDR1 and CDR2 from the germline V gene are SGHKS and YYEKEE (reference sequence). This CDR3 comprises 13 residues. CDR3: CASSPGPLGEQFF. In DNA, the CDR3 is TGTGCCAGCAGCCCGGGACCCCTTGGTGAGCAGTTCTTC.

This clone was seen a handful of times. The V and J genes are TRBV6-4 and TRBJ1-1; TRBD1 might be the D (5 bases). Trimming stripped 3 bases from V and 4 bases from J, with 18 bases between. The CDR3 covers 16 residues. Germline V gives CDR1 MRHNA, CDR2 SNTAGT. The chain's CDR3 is CASSEDDGGTGTEAFF. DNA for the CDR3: TGTGCCAGCAGTGAAGACGACGGGGGAACGGGCACTGAAGCTTTCTTT.

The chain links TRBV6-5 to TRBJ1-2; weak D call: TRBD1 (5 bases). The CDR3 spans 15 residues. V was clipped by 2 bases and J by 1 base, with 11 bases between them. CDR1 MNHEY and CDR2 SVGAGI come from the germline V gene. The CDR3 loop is CASSYHSRDNYGYTF. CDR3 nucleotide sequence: TGTGCCAGCAGTTACCACTCCAGGGATAACTATGGCTACACCTTC.

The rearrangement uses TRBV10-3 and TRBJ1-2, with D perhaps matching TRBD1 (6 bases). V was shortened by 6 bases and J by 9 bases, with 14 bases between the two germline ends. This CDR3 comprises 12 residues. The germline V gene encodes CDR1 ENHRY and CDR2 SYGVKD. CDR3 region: CAISLQGLSYTF. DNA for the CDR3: TGTGCCATCAGCCTACAGGGATTGAGCTACACCTTC.

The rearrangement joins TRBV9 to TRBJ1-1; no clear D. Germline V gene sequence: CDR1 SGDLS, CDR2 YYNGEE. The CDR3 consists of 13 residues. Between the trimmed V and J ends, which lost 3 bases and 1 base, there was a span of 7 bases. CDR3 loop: CASSDRPNTEAFF. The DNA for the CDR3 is TGTGCCAGCAGCGACAGACCGAACACTGAAGCTTTCTTT.

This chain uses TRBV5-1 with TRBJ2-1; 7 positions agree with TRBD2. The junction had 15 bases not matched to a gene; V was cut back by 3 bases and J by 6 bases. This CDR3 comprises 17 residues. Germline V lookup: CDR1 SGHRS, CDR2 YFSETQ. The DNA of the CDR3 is TGCGCCAGCAGCTCGGGGGGAAGACCTAGGACTGGCAATGAGCAGTTCTTC. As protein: CASSSGGRPRTGNEQFF. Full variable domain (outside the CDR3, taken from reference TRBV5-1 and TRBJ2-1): KAGVTQTPRYLIKTRGQQVTLSCSPISGHRSVSWYQQTPGQGLQFLFEYFSETQRNKGNFPGRFSGRQFSNSRSEMNVSTLELGDSALYLCASSSGGRPRTGNEQFFGPGTRLTVL.

The CDR3 spells CASSPPGGEQYF. DNA for the CDR3: TGTGCCAGCAGCCCCCCGGGGGGCGAGCAGTACTTC. The chain has TRBV7-9 and TRBJ2-7; 7 nucleotides match TRBD2. The CDR3 extends over 12 amino acids. The V gene end was trimmed by 5 bases and the J gene end by 6 bases; junction bases not matched to a gene: 4. The germline V gene encodes CDR1 SEHNR and CDR2 FQNEAQ (reference sequence).

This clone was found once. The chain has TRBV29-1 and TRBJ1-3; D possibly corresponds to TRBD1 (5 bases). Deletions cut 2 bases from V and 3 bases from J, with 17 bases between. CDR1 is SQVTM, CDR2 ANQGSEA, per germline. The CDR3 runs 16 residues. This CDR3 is CSVESPRAGSGNTIYF. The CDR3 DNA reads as TGCAGCGTTGAATCCCCACGGGCAGGGAGTGGAAACACCATATATTTT.

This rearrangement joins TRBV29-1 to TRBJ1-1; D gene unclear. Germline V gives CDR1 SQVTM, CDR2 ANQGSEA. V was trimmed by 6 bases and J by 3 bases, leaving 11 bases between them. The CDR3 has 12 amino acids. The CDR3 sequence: CSVVGKYTEAFF. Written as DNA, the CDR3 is TGCAGCGTCGTGGGAAAATACACTGAAGCTTTCTTT. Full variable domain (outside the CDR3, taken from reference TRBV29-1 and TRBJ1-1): SAVISQKPSRDICQRGTSLTIQCQVDSQVTMMFWYRQQPGQSLTLIATANQGSEATYESGFVIDKFPISRPNLTFSTLTVSNMSPEDSSIYLCSVVGKYTEAFFGQGTRLTVV.

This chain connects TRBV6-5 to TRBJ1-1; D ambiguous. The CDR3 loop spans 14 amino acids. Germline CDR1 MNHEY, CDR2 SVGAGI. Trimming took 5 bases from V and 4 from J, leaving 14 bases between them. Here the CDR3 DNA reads TGTGCCAGCAGTAGGACTAACGGAGTCACTGAAGCTTTCTTT. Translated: CASSRTNGVTEAFF.

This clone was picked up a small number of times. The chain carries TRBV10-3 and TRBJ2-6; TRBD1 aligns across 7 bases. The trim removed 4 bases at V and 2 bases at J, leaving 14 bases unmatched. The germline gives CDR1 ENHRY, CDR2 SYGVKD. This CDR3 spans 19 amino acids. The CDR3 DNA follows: TGTGCCATCAGTGCCCCACCGGGACAGTTAACCCCTGGGGCCAACGTCCTGACTTTC. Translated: CAISAPPGQLTPGANVLTF.

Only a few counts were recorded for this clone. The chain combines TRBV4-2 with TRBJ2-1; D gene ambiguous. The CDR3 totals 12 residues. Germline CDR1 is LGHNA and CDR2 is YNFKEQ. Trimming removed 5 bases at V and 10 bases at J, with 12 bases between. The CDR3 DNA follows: TGTGCCAGCAGCTTCCCGACGCAGGAGCAGTTCTTC. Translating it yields CASSFPTQEQFF.

In nucleotides, the CDR3 is TGCGCCAGCAGCCAAGCAGGCCAGGGGGGATTGGGCTACACCTTC. Translating it yields CASSQAGQGGLGYTF. J is TRBJ1-2 and V is TRBV4-3; 7 positions agree with TRBD1. This CDR3 comprises 15 residues. V was pared by 1 base and J by 8 bases, with 10 bases of the junction left unmatched. The germline V gene encodes CDR1 LGHNA and CDR2 YSLEER.

For the CDR3, the DNA is TGTGCCAGCAGCTTGGGGGCTAGACTACACAATGAGCAGTTCTTC. As protein: CASSLGARLHNEQFF. J is TRBJ2-1 and V is TRBV5-6; TRBD2 is a possible D gene (5 bases). The CDR3 has 15 residues. V was shortened by 0 bases and J by 5 bases, with 12 bases between the two germline ends. In germline, CDR1 is SGHDT, CDR2 YYEEEE.

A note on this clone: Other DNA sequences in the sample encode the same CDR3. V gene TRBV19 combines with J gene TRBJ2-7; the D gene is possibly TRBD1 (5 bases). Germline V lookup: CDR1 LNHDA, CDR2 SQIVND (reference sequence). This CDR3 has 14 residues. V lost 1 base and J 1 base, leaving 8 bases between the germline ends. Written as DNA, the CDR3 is TGTGCCAGTAGTATAGTGACAGCTTCCTACGAGCAGTACTTC. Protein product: CASSIVTASYEQYF.

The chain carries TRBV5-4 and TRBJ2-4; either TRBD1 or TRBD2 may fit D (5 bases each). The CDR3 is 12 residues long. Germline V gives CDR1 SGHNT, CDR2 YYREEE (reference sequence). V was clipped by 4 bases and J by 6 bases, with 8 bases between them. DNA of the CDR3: TGTGCCAGCAGCCCAGGGACAAACATTCAGTACTTC. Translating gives CASSPGTNIQYF.

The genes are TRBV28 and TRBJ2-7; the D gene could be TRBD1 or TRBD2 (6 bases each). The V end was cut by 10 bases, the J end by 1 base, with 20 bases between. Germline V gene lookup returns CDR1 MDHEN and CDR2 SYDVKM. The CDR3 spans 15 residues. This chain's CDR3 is CAITPRGTQSYEQYF. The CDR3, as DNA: TGTGCCATCACCCCCCGCGGGACACAATCCTACGAGCAGTACTTC. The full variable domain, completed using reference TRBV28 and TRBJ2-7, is DVKVTQSSRYLVKRTGEKVFLECVQDMDHENMFWYRQDPGLGLRLIYFSYDVKMKEKGDIPEGYSVSREKKERFSLILESASTNQTSMYLCAITPRGTQSYEQYFGPGTRLTVT.

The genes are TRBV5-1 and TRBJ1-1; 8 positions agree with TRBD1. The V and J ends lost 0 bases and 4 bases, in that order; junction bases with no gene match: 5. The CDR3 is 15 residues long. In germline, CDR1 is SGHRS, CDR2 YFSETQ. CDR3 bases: TGCGCCAGCAGCTTGGGAGGGACAGGAGGCACTGAAGCTTTCTTT. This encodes CASSLGGTGGTEAFF.

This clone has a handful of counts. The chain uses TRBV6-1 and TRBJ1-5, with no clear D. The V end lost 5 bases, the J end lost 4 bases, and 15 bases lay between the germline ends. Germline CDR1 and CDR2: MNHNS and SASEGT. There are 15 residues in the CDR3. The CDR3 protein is CASSSERGWNQPQHF. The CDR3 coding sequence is TGTGCCAGCAGTAGCGAGAGAGGGTGGAATCAGCCCCAGCATTTT.

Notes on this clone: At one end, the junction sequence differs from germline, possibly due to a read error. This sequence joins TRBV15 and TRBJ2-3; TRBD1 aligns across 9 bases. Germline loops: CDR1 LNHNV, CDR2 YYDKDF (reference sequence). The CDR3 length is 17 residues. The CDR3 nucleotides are TGTGCCACCAGCAGAGATTGGGGAACAGGGGGCACGGATACGCAGTATTTT. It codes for CATSRDWGTGGTDTQYF. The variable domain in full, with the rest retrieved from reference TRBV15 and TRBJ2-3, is DAMVIQNPRYQVTQFGKPVTLSCSQTLNHNVMYWYQQKSSQAPKLLFHYYDKDFNNEADTPDNFQSRRPNTSFCFLDIRSPGLGDTAMYLCATSRDWGTGGTDTQYFGPGTRLTVL.

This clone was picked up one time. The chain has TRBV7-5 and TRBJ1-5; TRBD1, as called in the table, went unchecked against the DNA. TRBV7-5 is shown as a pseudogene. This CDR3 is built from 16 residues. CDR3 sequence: CVRSLGDRGLNQPQHF. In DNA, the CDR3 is TGTGTCAGAAGCTTAGGGGACAGGGGTCTAAATCAGCCCCAGCATTTT.

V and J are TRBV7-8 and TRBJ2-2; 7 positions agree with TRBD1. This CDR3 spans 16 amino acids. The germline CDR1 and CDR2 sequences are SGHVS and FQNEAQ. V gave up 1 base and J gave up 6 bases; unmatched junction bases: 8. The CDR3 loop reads CASSLERTGHPGELFF. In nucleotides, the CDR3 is TGTGCCAGCAGCTTAGAGAGGACAGGACATCCCGGGGAGCTGTTTTTT.

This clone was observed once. In nucleotides, the CDR3 is TGTGCCAACGACCTCGGGGGAGAAACCTACGAGCAGTACTTC. Translating gives CANDLGGETYEQYF. This chain connects TRBV10-3 to TRBJ2-7; TRBD2 is a possible D gene (6 bases). The CDR3 sequence is 14 residues long. The germline V and J ends were trimmed by 10 bases and 2 bases, with 18 bases remaining between them. Germline V gives CDR1 ENHRY, CDR2 SYGVKD.

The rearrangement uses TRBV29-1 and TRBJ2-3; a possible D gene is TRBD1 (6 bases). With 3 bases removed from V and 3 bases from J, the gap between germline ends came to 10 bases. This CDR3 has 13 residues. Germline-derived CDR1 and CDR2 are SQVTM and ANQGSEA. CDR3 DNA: TGCAGCGTTGATAGTCAGGGGACAGATACGCAGTATTTT. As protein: CSVDSQGTDTQYF.

CDR3 in amino acids: CASSASGWSSYNEQFF. DNA for the CDR3: TGTGCCAGCAGCGCTAGCGGGTGGAGCTCCTACAATGAGCAGTTCTTC. The V gene is TRBV2, the J gene TRBJ2-1; 8 nucleotides match TRBD2. Germline trimming cut 6 bases from V and 0 bases from J; bases unmatched to any gene: 7. CDR3 size: 16 residues. Germline CDR1 reads SNHLY; CDR2 reads FYNNEI.

CDR3 loop: CASSEEQSYEQYF. CDR3 DNA sequence: TGTGCCAGCAGCGAGGAACAGTCCTACGAGCAGTACTTC. V usage is TRBV7-7 and J usage is TRBJ2-7; D call uncertain. Germline loops: CDR1 SSHAT, CDR2 FNYEAQ (reference sequence). The CDR3 length is 13 residues. Deletions cut 5 bases from V and 1 base from J, with 9 bases between.

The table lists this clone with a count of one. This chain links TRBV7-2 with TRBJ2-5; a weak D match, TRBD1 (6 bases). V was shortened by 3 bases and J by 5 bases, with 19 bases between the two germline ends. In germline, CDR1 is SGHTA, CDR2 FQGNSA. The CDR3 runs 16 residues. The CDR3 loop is CASSLYGRGLLETQYF. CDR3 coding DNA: TGTGCCAGCAGCTTGTATGGCAGGGGCTTGTTGGAGACCCAGTACTTC.

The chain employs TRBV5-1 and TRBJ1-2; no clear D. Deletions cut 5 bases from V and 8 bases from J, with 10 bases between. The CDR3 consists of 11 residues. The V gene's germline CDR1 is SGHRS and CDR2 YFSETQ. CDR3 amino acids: CASRAFYGYTF. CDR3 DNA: TGCGCCAGCAGGGCTTTCTACGGCTACACCTTC.

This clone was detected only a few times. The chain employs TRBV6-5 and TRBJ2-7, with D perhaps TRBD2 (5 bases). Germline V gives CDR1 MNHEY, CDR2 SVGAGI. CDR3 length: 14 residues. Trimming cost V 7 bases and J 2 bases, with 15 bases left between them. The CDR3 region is CASTPLAGPYEQYF. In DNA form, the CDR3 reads TGTGCCAGCACCCCACTGGCGGGTCCCTACGAGCAGTACTTC.